The next 20 T cell receptor beta chains were all read from a single sample in a study of PD-L1 blockade in urothelial cancer. Time point reported: pretreatment peripheral blood. TCRdb's table, derived via immunoSEQ multiplex PCR, lists solely in-frame clones and lacks some. This sample has just under 65,000 clones, with approximately 80% found just once. The starting material was PBMCs, obtained around atezolizumab (anti-PD-L1) treatment. Every receptor here comes from a man between 70 and 80 years old with urothelial cancer.

This chain connects TRBV6-6 to TRBJ1-4; TRBD1 matches at 7 bases. Per the germline V gene, CDR1 is MNHNY and CDR2 is SVGAGI (reference sequence). The CDR3 contains 16 residues. The V gene end was trimmed by 7 bases and the J gene end by 0 bases; junction bases not matched to a gene: 8. The CDR3 nucleotides are TGTGCCAGCAAGTTGACAGGGCTCTCAACTAATGAAAAACTGTTTTTT. It is translated as CASKLTGLSTNEKLFF.

The rearrangement links TRBV6-6 to TRBJ2-7; 7 positions agree with TRBD1. Germline CDR1 is MNHNY and CDR2 is SVGAGI (reference sequence). J lost 2 bases, V lost 6 bases, and 7 bases had no gene match. CDR3 length: 14 residues. The CDR3: CASRIGTVPYEQYF. The CDR3 coding sequence is TGTGCCAGCAGGATTGGGACAGTCCCCTACGAGCAGTACTTC.

The V and J genes are TRBV4-2 and TRBJ1-5; unclear D gene. Looked up from germline, CDR1 is LGHNA and CDR2 is YNFKEQ. The CDR3 sequence is 13 residues long. V shed 0 bases and J shed 5 bases, with 5 bases lying between them. The CDR3: CASSQEAHQPQHF. The CDR3 region has the DNA TGTGCCAGCAGCCAAGAGGCCCATCAGCCCCAGCATTTT.

This chain uses TRBV5-1 with TRBJ2-1, with 11 bases identical to TRBD2. CDR1 is SGHRS and CDR2 is YFSETQ in the germline V gene. This CDR3 comprises 18 residues. Unmatched junction bases numbered 10, after V lost 1 base and J lost 4 bases. The CDR3 protein is CASSLPEATSGAYNEQFF. The CDR3 DNA reads TGCGCCAGCAGCTTGCCCGAGGCGACTAGCGGGGCTTACAATGAGCAGTTCTTC.

The V call is TRBV7-2, the J call TRBJ2-1, with 8 bases aligning to TRBD1. This CDR3 has 16 residues. Germline V CDR1 and CDR2: SGHTA, FQGNSA. Trimming cost V 0 bases and J 5 bases; bases outside gene matches: 6. The CDR3 DNA sequence: TGTGCCAGCAGCTTAGCCGGGACAGGTACTAACAATGAGCAGTTCTTC. The encoded protein is CASSLAGTGTNNEQFF.

The chain uses TRBV6-1 and TRBJ2-5; D unclear. CDR3 length equals 15 residues. Germline CDR1 is MNHNS and CDR2 is SASEGT. V was trimmed by 0 bases and J by 5 bases, leaving 13 bases between them. As DNA, the CDR3 is TGTGCCAGCAGTGAAGCGATCGGGTCCTCGGAGACCCAGTACTTC. As protein: CASSEAIGSSETQYF.

This chain links TRBV27 with TRBJ1-2, with TRBD1 matching 11 bases. V was clipped by 5 bases and J by 7 bases; unmatched bases: 3. Looked up from germline, CDR1 is MNHEY and CDR2 is SMNVEV (reference sequence). This CDR3 comprises 13 residues. CDR3 sequence (DNA): TGTGCCAGCAGTACCGGGACAGGGGGTGGCTACACCTTC. Protein sequence: CASSTGTGGGYTF.

This clone has only a few counts. This chain connects TRBV19 to TRBJ2-1, with a weak D call TRBD2 (6 bases). The CDR3 is made up of 13 amino acids. From germline, CDR1 is LNHDA and CDR2 SQIVND (reference sequence). Trimming took off 3 bases at V and 7 bases at J, with 10 bases between the two ends. Here the CDR3 reads CASSIGGPNEQFF. CDR3 DNA: TGTGCCAGTAGTATCGGAGGGCCTAATGAGCAGTTCTTC.

In this sample, this clone turned up a few times. The chain couples TRBV7-2 to TRBJ2-5; D not certain. CDR1 SGHTA and CDR2 FQGNSA come from the germline V gene. Trimming shortened V by 3 bases and J by 2 bases, and 10 bases separated the two germline ends. The CDR3 consists of 14 residues. For the CDR3, the DNA is TGTGCCAGCAGCTTTGGGCTACAACAAGAGACCCAGTACTTC. Its translation is CASSFGLQQETQYF.

This rearrangement joins TRBV11-3 to TRBJ2-1; tentative D call: TRBD2 (6 bases). This CDR3 contains 13 residues. The germline V and J ends were trimmed by 5 bases and 10 bases, with 15 bases remaining between them. Germline V gene sequence: CDR1 SGHNT, CDR2 YENEEA. The CDR3 spells CASSEGEALEQFF. CDR3 in DNA: TGTGCCAGCAGCGAAGGGGAGGCTTTGGAGCAGTTCTTC.

J is TRBJ1-1 and V is TRBV6-6, with 7 nucleotides matching TRBD1. From germline, CDR1 is MNHNY and CDR2 SVGAGI (reference sequence). The CDR3 runs to 15 residues. V shed 7 bases, J shed 3 bases, and the junction held 11 bases outside the gene matches. DNA for the CDR3: TGTGCCAGCACCCCTTCTAGACAGGGAGACACTGAAGCTTTCTTT. Protein product: CASTPSRQGDTEAFF.

V is TRBV7-2 and J is TRBJ2-5, with 8 bases fitting TRBD2. After removal of 5 bases from V and 1 base from J, the junction contained 6 bases not matched to a gene. Germline loops: CDR1 SGHTA, CDR2 FQGNSA. The CDR3 has 15 amino acids. CDR3 DNA sequence: TGTGCCAGCAGCATAAATAGCGGGATCCAAGAGACCCAGTACTTC. Its protein product is CASSINSGIQETQYF.

The V and J genes are TRBV19 and TRBJ2-1; TRBD1 matches at 9 bases. Germline CDR1 is LNHDA and CDR2 is SQIVND (reference sequence). This CDR3 has 15 residues. V gave up 6 bases and J gave up 5 bases; unmatched junction bases: 8. CDR3 nucleotides: TGTGCCAGTAGCTCTCTCGGGACAGGGAACAATGAGCAGTTCTTC. Amino acids: CASSSLGTGNNEQFF.

The table lists this clone with a count of one. The chain has TRBV19 and TRBJ2-7; 9 bases are shared with TRBD2. CDR1 is LNHDA, CDR2 SQIVND, per germline (reference sequence). This CDR3 is 15 amino acids long. V lost 3 bases, J lost 5 bases, and 8 bases stayed unmatched. The CDR3 DNA is TGTGCCAGTAGTATGACCGGACTAGCGATGAACGAGCAGTACTTC. Protein product: CASSMTGLAMNEQYF. Filled out from reference TRBV19 and TRBJ2-7, the complete variable domain reads DGGITQSPKYLFRKEGQNVTLSCEQNLNHDAMYWYRQDPGQGLRLIYYSQIVNDFQKGDIAEGYSVSREKKESFPLTVTSAQKNPTAFYLCASSMTGLAMNEQYFGPGTRLTVT.

V is TRBV19 and J is TRBJ1-2; 9 bases match TRBD1. The V segment lost 5 bases and the J segment 8 bases; nucleotides outside the gene matches: 9. CDR1 and CDR2 (germline): LNHDA, SQIVND (reference sequence). The length of the CDR3 is 14 residues. The CDR3 sequence is CASSGTQGAGGYTF. CDR3 nucleotide sequence: TGTGCCAGTAGTGGTACACAGGGGGCAGGAGGCTACACCTTC.

J is TRBJ2-1 and V is TRBV2, with a tentative D call TRBD2 (5 bases). V lost 1 base and J 0 bases, leaving 10 bases between the germline ends. The CDR3 has 16 amino acids. The germline V gene encodes CDR1 SNHLY and CDR2 FYNNEI. Here the CDR3 reads CASSEVRASSYNEQFF. CDR3 DNA sequence: TGTGCCAGCAGTGAAGTGAGGGCTAGCTCCTACAATGAGCAGTTCTTC.

This clone has only one observation. The chain has TRBV18 and TRBJ1-1, with D unclear. CDR1 and CDR2 from the germline V gene are KGHSH and LQKENI. This CDR3 is built from 13 residues. With 11 bases removed from V and 2 bases from J, the gap between germline ends came to 15 bases. Written as DNA, the CDR3 is TGTGCCTGCCAAGAGGGCCTTAACACTGAAGCTTTCTTT. Protein sequence: CACQEGLNTEAFF.

The CDR3 nucleotides read TGTGCCAGCAGCTTCGCACAGGGAGAGCAGTTCTTC. It yields the protein CASSFAQGEQFF. The chain links TRBV7-2 to TRBJ2-1; tentative D call: TRBD1 (6 bases). V shed 3 bases and J shed 10 bases, with 10 bases lying between them. The CDR3 sequence is 12 residues long. The germline V gene encodes CDR1 SGHTA and CDR2 FQGNSA.

This clone has a single count. The V gene is TRBV11-1, the J gene TRBJ1-1; 7 bases are a match to TRBD1. Germline loops: CDR1 SGHAT, CDR2 FQDESV (reference sequence). V was clipped by 4 bases and J by 1 base; unmatched bases: 3. The CDR3 loop spans 14 amino acids. The CDR3 coding sequence is TGTGCCAGCAGCTCAGGGACAGCGAACACTGAAGCTTTCTTT. This sequence encodes CASSSGTANTEAFF.

The chain combines TRBV28 with TRBJ1-5; no reliable D call. The CDR3 sequence is 15 residues long. Germline loops: CDR1 MDHEN, CDR2 SYDVKM. V gave up 2 bases and J gave up 6 bases, with 14 bases separating them. The CDR3 bases are TGTGCCAGCAGTTTACTCACAAGGCGGTTTCAGCCCCAGCATTTT. This translates into CASSLLTRRFQPQHF. The entire variable domain, with the rest obtained from reference TRBV28 and TRBJ1-5, is as follows: DVKVTQSSRYLVKRTGEKVFLECVQDMDHENMFWYRQDPGLGLRLIYFSYDVKMKEKGDIPEGYSVSREKKERFSLILESASTNQTSMYLCASSLLTRRFQPQHFGDGTRLSIL.